These 19 T cell receptor beta chains came from one sample sequenced in a study of Ad26.COV2.S vaccination and SARS-CoV-2 variants. Libraries were prepared by immunoSEQ multiplex PCR; TCRdb keeps only in-frame clonotypes and omits some of them. The sample contains around 340,000 clones, 88% of which appear only once. Stated treatment: roughly 18 received Ad26.COV2.S at low or high dose, single or two shots; 5 received placebo; per-sample allocation not given. The samples date from day 63 after the first vaccine or placebo injection. Sequencing was performed on peripheral blood, taken in a trial of Ad26.COV2.S vaccine versus placebo. Receptor source: a person between 18 and 59 years old who received the Ad26.COV2.S COVID-19 vaccine or a placebo.

This sequence joins TRBV5-1 and TRBJ1-1; D gene ambiguous. Germline V gene lookup returns CDR1 SGHRS and CDR2 YFSETQ. The CDR3 is 13 residues long. Trimming took off 4 bases at V and 4 bases at J, with 11 bases between the two ends. CDR3 sequence: CASSDVTGTEAFF. In DNA form, the CDR3 reads TGCGCCAGCAGCGACGTGACGGGCACTGAAGCTTTCTTT.

The count of this clone is one. V gene TRBV15 combines with J gene TRBJ2-7; D is possibly TRBD1 (6 bases). Trimming pared 4 bases from V and 4 bases from J, leaving 8 bases between. Germline values: CDR1 LNHNV, CDR2 YYDKDF (reference sequence). This CDR3 spans 12 amino acids. The CDR3 DNA reads TGTGCCACCAGCACCACAGGGTACGAGCAGTACTTC. It codes for CATSTTGYEQYF.

The chain has TRBV19 and TRBJ2-2, with TRBD2 as a possible D gene (6 bases). Trimming left V 5 bases short and J 0 bases short, with 16 bases between. CDR1 and CDR2 from the germline V gene are LNHDA and SQIVND (reference sequence). The CDR3 extends over 17 amino acids. This chain's CDR3 is CASSSSRRGTNTGELFF. The CDR3 DNA reads as TGTGCCAGTAGTTCCTCTAGGAGGGGAACGAACACCGGGGAGCTGTTTTTT.

The rearrangement uses TRBV15 and TRBJ2-3; TRBD2 matches at 8 bases. CDR3 length equals 16 residues. Germline V gene data show CDR1 as LNHNV and CDR2 as YYDKDF (reference sequence). The ends lost 0 bases at V and 5 bases at J; junction bases unmatched: 7. The CDR3 nucleotides are TGTGCCACCAGCAGAGATCCAGCGGGAGAGCAAGATACGCAGTATTTT. Translation gives CATSRDPAGEQDTQYF.

This clone turned up a few times. The CDR3 is CASRSPEDPEKLFF. In DNA form, the CDR3 reads TGTGCAAGTCGCTCCCCCGAGGACCCTGAAAAACTGTTTTTT. The chain recombines TRBV12-2 with TRBJ1-4. TRBV12-2 is a pseudogene locus. This CDR3 is 14 amino acids long.

The chain recombines TRBV5-5 with TRBJ2-1; TRBD1 agrees at 10 bases. CDR1 and CDR2 from the germline V gene are SGHKS and YYEKEE (reference sequence). This CDR3 region has 16 residues. V was clipped by 0 bases and J by 3 bases; unmatched bases: 3. The CDR3: CASSLAGQGNYNEQFF. CDR3 bases: TGTGCCAGCAGCTTGGCGGGACAGGGGAACTACAATGAGCAGTTCTTC.

J is TRBJ2-2 and V is TRBV5-6; 8 positions match TRBD1. The CDR3 has 15 residues. Losses at the gene ends were 4 bases for V and 4 bases for J; bases not matched to a gene: 6. The germline gives CDR1 SGHDT, CDR2 YYEEEE. CDR3: CASSLRGRATGELFF. For the CDR3, the DNA is TGTGCCAGCAGCCTCAGGGGGCGTGCCACCGGGGAGCTGTTTTTT.

The V gene is TRBV2, the J gene TRBJ1-1; 7 bases fit TRBD1. The trim removed 3 bases at V and 5 bases at J, leaving 6 bases unmatched. Germline V gives CDR1 SNHLY, CDR2 FYNNEI. The CDR3 covers 14 residues. CDR3 region: CASSEETGWTEAFF. The CDR3 coding sequence is TGTGCCAGCAGTGAGGAGACAGGGTGGACTGAAGCTTTCTTT.

This chain connects TRBV19 to TRBJ1-1, with TRBD1 as a possible D gene (6 bases). Germline V gene data show CDR1 as LNHDA and CDR2 as SQIVND (reference sequence). V was cut by 4 bases and J by 0 bases, with 9 bases left in between. The CDR3 contains 14 residues. The CDR3 DNA is TGTGCCAGTAGTACGGACAGTATGAACACTGAAGCTTTCTTT. The encoded protein is CASSTDSMNTEAFF. Full variable domain (missing parts from reference TRBV19 and TRBJ1-1): DGGITQSPKYLFRKEGQNVTLSCEQNLNHDAMYWYRQDPGQGLRLIYYSQIVNDFQKGDIAEGYSVSREKKESFPLTVTSAQKNPTAFYLCASSTDSMNTEAFFGQGTRLTVV.

The chain has TRBV4-2 and TRBJ1-6; TRBD1 agrees at 8 bases. In germline, CDR1 is LGHNA, CDR2 YNFKEQ. With V trimmed by 1 base and J by 9 bases, 8 bases remained unmatched. The CDR3 covers 16 residues. The CDR3 is CASSQVPQGASSPLHF. The CDR3 coding sequence is TGTGCCAGCAGCCAAGTCCCCCAGGGGGCCAGTTCACCCCTCCACTTT.

V and J are TRBV5-1 and TRBJ2-2, with D possibly matching TRBD2 (6 bases). CDR1 and CDR2 (germline): SGHRS, YFSETQ. Trimming cost V 0 bases and J 6 bases, with 15 bases left between them. The CDR3 has 16 amino acids. In nucleotides, the CDR3 is TGCGCCAGCAGCTTGGACCCCGGAGCTAGCGCCGGGGAGCTGTTTTTT. Translating gives CASSLDPGASAGELFF.

The rearrangement uses TRBV28 and TRBJ1-2; D is ambiguous. V was shortened by 5 bases and J by 5 bases, with 27 bases between the two germline ends. CDR1 and CDR2 (germline): MDHEN, SYDVKM. The CDR3 is 18 residues long. CDR3 loop: CASSPDWVQKRPGYGYTF. The CDR3 DNA sequence: TGTGCCAGCAGTCCCGACTGGGTCCAAAAACGCCCTGGTTATGGCTACACCTTC.

J is TRBJ1-2 and V is TRBV7-9, with TRBD1 as a possible D gene (6 bases). The CDR3 has 13 residues. Deletions cut 2 bases from V and 5 bases from J, with 9 bases between. The germline V gene encodes CDR1 SEHNR and CDR2 FQNEAQ (reference sequence). The chain's CDR3 is CASSLPTGYGYTF. CDR3 sequence (DNA): TGTGCCAGCAGCTTACCAACAGGGTATGGCTACACCTTC. The entire variable domain, with the rest obtained from reference TRBV7-9 and TRBJ1-2, is as follows: DTGVSQNPRHKITKRGQNVTFRCDPISEHNRLYWYRQTLGQGPEFLTYFQNEAQLEKSRLLSDRFSAERPKGSFSTLEIQRTEQGDSAMYLCASSLPTGYGYTFGSGTRLTVV.

The J gene is TRBJ2-7, the V gene TRBV30, with D tentatively TRBD1 (5 bases). V shed 0 bases and J shed 5 bases, with 14 bases lying between them. Germline V CDR1 and CDR2: GTSNPN, SVGIG (reference sequence). CDR3 length: 14 amino acids. CDR3 loop: CAWSVLRGSNEQYF. CDR3 nucleotides: TGTGCCTGGAGTGTACTTAGGGGTTCGAACGAGCAGTACTTC.

The V and J genes are TRBV5-4 and TRBJ2-6; maybe TRBD1 (6 bases). The CDR3 spans 15 residues. Germline values: CDR1 SGHNT, CDR2 YYREEE (reference sequence). The V and J ends lost 2 bases and 4 bases respectively, with 10 bases between them. DNA of the CDR3: TGTGCCAGCAGCTTACCCGGGACAGGGGCCAACGTCCTGACTTTC. It translates to CASSLPGTGANVLTF.

The chain has TRBV6-5 and TRBJ2-2, with D tentatively TRBD2 (6 bases). Trimming took off 6 bases at V and 4 bases at J, with 9 bases between the two ends. The CDR3 runs to 13 residues. CDR1 is MNHEY, CDR2 SVGAGI, per germline. The CDR3 coding sequence is TGTGCCAGCAGGGGGGGATTCACCGGGGAGCTGTTTTTT. Its protein product is CASRGGFTGELFF.

This clone has only one observation. V is TRBV27 and J is TRBJ1-5, with no clear D. The CDR3 is made up of 14 amino acids. CDR1 and CDR2 from the germline V gene are MNHEY and SMNVEV (reference sequence). V lost 2 bases, J lost 4 bases, and 9 bases lay in between. The CDR3 sequence: CASSLQATNQPQHF. In DNA, the CDR3 is TGTGCCAGCAGTTTACAGGCTACTAATCAGCCCCAGCATTTT.

This chain links TRBV6-1 with TRBJ1-2; 8 nucleotides align to TRBD1. The J segment lost 5 bases and the V segment lost 2 bases, leaving 7 bases of the junction unmatched. Germline-derived CDR1 and CDR2 are MNHNS and SASEGT. CDR3 length: 15 amino acids. The CDR3 region has the DNA TGTGCCAGCAGTGAACCGGGACAGGCTCAATATGGCTACACCTTC. The encoded protein is CASSEPGQAQYGYTF.

The chain uses TRBV24-1 and TRBJ2-1, with D hard to call. Deletions cut 4 bases from V and 0 bases from J, with 18 bases between. Germline CDR1 is KGHDR and CDR2 is SFDVKD. The CDR3 runs to 18 residues. CDR3 region: CATSDPGETSSSYNEQFF. The CDR3 region has the DNA TGTGCCACCAGTGACCCCGGTGAAACGTCGAGCTCCTACAATGAGCAGTTCTTC.